Below, 4 T cell receptor beta chains from the same sample are listed, as sequenced in a study of cytomegalovirus exposure and HLA in healthy donors. In the PCR, 60 Vbeta and 13 Jbeta primers were used. Profiling relied on immunoSEQ multiplex PCR, and the TCRdb table lists in-frame clones only, not all of them. The repertoire shows some 110,000 clones; the top ten hold 5.5% to 8%. Material for sequencing was PBMCs. The receptors originated from a man aged 35-49 years in good health and CMV-seropositive.

The chain links TRBV7-2 to TRBJ2-7, with TRBD2 as a possible D gene (5 bases). The CDR3 is 14 residues long. The germline V gene encodes CDR1 SGHTA and CDR2 FQGNSA. The V end lost 0 bases, the J end lost 2 bases, and 8 bases lay between the germline ends. The CDR3 here is CASSLADGAYEQYF. The CDR3 DNA follows: TGTGCCAGCAGCTTAGCAGACGGGGCCTACGAGCAGTACTTC.

The genes are TRBV13 and TRBJ2-1, with a possible D match to TRBD2 (6 bases). The CDR3 is 17 residues long. Between the trimmed V and J ends, which lost 3 bases and 0 bases, there was a span of 15 bases. Germline V CDR1 and CDR2: PRHDT, FYEKMQ (reference sequence). The DNA of the CDR3 is TGTGCCAGCAGCTTTCCATTAGCGGAAAGCTCCTACAATGAGCAGTTCTTC. This codes for CASSFPLAESSYNEQFF.

The chain joins TRBV25-1 to TRBJ2-7, with 8 nucleotides matching TRBD2. The CDR3 spans 15 residues. Losses at the gene ends were 3 bases for V and 0 bases for J; bases not matched to a gene: 4. Germline CDR1 MGHDK, CDR2 SYGVNS. CDR3 amino acids: CASSESGTSSYEQYF. CDR3 nucleotide sequence: TGTGCCAGCAGTGAGTCCGGGACTAGCTCCTACGAGCAGTACTTC.

The chain couples TRBV30 to TRBJ1-2; tentative D call: TRBD1 (5 bases). The CDR3 is made up of 16 amino acids. Trimming left V 3 bases short and J 0 bases short, with 17 bases between. Germline CDR1 is GTSNPN and CDR2 is SVGIG (reference sequence). The CDR3 here is CAWREDGHLANYGYTF. CDR3 DNA: TGTGCCTGGAGGGAAGACGGACACCTAGCTAACTATGGCTACACCTTC.